Included here is one TCR beta chain sequence, with context. No antigen is known for it. This record belongs to a study of shared clonotypes between healthy human individuals. Study details: Per donor, CD8 memory used one plate, CD8 naive used two, CD4 memory used three and CD4 naive used three. Points from the study as a whole: Memory subsets generally showed smaller estimated richness than naive subsets did. An effect of sequencing depth on clonotype sharing among donors was expected.

Germline V gene sequence: CDR1 GTSNPN, CDR2 SVGIG (reference sequence). V lost 3 bases and J lost 4, with 19 bases in between. The CDR3 loop spans 15 amino acids. Each sorted subset replicate got 200 ng genomic DNA, about 33,000 genomes. Only in-frame clones appear in the TCRdb table, and some are missing; sequencing was by immunoSEQ multiplex PCR. This table has about 1.5 million clones, more than 95% appearing once. The source of this sequence is a man between 25 and 39 years old in good health. Sequenced input: naive CD4+ T cells sorted from blood. Subset reported: CD45RA+ positively selected. V gene TRBV30 combines with J gene TRBJ2-7; D uncertain. CDR3 region: CAWSVDVNKGYEQYF. The CDR3, as DNA: TGTGCCTGGAGCGTTGACGTAAATAAAGGTTACGAGCAGTACTTC.